This T cell receptor beta chain was observed in a study of cytomegalovirus exposure and HLA in healthy donors. Study in general: In an earlier analysis, almost 120 million unique TCR beta sequences were found from 200 million or so T cells. Among the approximately 400 genotyped donors, 70% to 85% were placed in the Caucasian-associated ancestry cluster.

In its sample, this clone was seen a few times. CDR3 length: 15 residues. Germline values: CDR1 LGHNA, CDR2 YSLEER. V shed 1 base and J 0 bases; nucleotides not matched to a gene: 2. Use of 60 Vbeta and 13 Jbeta primers characterized the PCR. Authors' data handling: The count from a later analysis was about 80 million unique TCR beta chains, roughly 11 million of them shared. Method: immunoSEQ multiplex PCR; TCRdb's copy keeps in-frame clones and lacks some. Clonal size and the V and J genes are those of that table, whereas D and trimming came from the DNA. The table has about 97,000 clones, 73% seen once. All the people who gave samples were healthy bone marrow donors.

This chain joins TRBV4-3 and TRBJ1-1, with TRBD1 matching over 7 bases. The sample consisted of PBMCs. The receptor's source is a man aged 40-49 years in good health and CMV-seronegative. Written as DNA, the CDR3 is TGCGCCAGCAGCCAAGGAGGGGGCTTGAACACTGAAGCTTTCTTT. Amino acid sequence: CASSQGGGLNTEAFF.